This T cell receptor beta chain appears in the sequencing data of a study of shared clonotypes between healthy human individuals. Libraries were prepared by immunoSEQ multiplex PCR; TCRdb keeps only in-frame clonotypes and omits some of them. The repertoire holds some 2,000,000 clones, with around 95% as singletons. This clone was picked up one time. Researchers partitioned CD4+ cells into CD45RA+ naive and CD45RA-negative memory subsets. Material: naive CD4+ T cells sorted from blood. Described subset: CD45RA+ positively selected. The receptor's source is a man aged 18-30 years in good health.

In DNA, the CDR3 is TGTGCCAGCAGGGACGCTCCGAACACCGGGGAGCTGTTTTTT. Protein sequence: CASRDAPNTGELFF. This sequence joins TRBV6-1 and TRBJ2-2; D is unclear. The CDR3 extends over 14 amino acids. Germline V gene data show CDR1 as MNHNS and CDR2 as SASEGT. Trimming shortened V by 6 bases and J by 0 bases, and 8 bases separated the two germline ends.